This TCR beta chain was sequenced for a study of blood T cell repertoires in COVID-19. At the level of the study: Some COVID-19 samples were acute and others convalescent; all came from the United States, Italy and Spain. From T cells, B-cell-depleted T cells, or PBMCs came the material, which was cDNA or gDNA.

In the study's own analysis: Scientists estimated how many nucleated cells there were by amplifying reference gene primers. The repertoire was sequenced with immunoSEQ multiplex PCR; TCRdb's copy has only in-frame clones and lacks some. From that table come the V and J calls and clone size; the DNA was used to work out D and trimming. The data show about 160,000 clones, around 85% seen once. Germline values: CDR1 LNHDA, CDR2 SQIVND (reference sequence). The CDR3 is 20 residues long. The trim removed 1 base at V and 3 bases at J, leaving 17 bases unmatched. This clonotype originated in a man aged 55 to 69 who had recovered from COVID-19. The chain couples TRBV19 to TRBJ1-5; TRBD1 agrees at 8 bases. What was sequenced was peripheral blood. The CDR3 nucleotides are TGTGCCAGTAGTATAGTTCCCCGGTCGGACAGGGCCTGGTTCAATCAGCCCCAGCATTTT. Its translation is CASSIVPRSDRAWFNQPQHF.